This TCR beta chain was observed in a study of cytomegalovirus exposure and HLA in healthy donors. The primer mix had 60 Vbeta and 13 Jbeta primers. Sequencing used immunoSEQ multiplex PCR; TCRdb keeps in-frame clones, though not all of them. The table records about 120,000 clones, under 85% of them present only once. This CDR3 comprises 15 residues. Germline V gene data show CDR1 as ENHRY and CDR2 as SYGVKD. V gave up 6 bases and J gave up 0 bases; unmatched junction bases: 4. Sequences were obtained from PBMCs. The chain links TRBV10-3 to TRBJ2-2; TRBD1 matches 7 bases. This TCR derives from a man in his late teens or twenties in good health and CMV-seropositive. DNA of the CDR3: TGTGCCATCAGGACGGACAGGTCGAACACCGGGGAGCTGTTTTTT. Protein sequence: CAIRTDRSNTGELFF.